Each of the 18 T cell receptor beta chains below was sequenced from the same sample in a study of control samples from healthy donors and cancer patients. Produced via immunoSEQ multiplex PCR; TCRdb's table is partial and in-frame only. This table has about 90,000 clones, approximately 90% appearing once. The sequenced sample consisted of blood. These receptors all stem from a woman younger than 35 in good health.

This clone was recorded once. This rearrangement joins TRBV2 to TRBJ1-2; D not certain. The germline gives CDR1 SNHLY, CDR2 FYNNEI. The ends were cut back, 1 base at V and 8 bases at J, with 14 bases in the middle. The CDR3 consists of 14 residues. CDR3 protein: CASSEDSPRGGYTF. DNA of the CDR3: TGTGCCAGCAGTGAAGACAGTCCCCGCGGGGGCTACACCTTC. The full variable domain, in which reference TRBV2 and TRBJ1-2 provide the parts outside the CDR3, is EPEVTQTPSHQVTQMGQEVILRCVPISNHLYFYWYRQILGQKVEFLVSFYNNEISEKSEIFDDQFSVERPDGSNFTLKIRSTKLEDSAMYFCASSEDSPRGGYTFGSGTRLTVV.

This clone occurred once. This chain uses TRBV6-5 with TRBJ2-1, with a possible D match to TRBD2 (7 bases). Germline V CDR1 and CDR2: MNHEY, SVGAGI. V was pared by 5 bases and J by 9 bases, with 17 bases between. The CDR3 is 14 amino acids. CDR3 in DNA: TGTGCCAGCAGTCCACGGGGGGCGAACCGTGAGCAGTTCTTC. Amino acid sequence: CASSPRGANREQFF.

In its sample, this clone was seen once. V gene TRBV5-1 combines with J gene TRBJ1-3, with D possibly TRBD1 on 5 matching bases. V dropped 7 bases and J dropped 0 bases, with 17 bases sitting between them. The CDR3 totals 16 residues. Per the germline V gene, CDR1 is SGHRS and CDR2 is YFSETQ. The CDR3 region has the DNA TGCGCCAGCCAAAACTCGGGGGGGAGCTCTGGAAACACCATATATTTT. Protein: CASQNSGGSSGNTIYF.

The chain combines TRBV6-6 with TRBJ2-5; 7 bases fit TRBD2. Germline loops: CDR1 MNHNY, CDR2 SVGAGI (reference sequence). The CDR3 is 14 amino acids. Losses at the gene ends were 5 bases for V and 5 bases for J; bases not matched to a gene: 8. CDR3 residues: CASSATREGETQYF. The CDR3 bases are TGTGCCAGCAGTGCGACGAGGGAGGGGGAGACCCAGTACTTC.

This CDR3 is CASSQGRQGTQPQHF. For the CDR3, the DNA is TGCGCCAGCAGCCAAGGGCGGCAGGGGACTCAGCCCCAGCATTTT. The chain recombines TRBV4-1 with TRBJ1-5; possibly TRBD1 for D (6 bases). Germline loops: CDR1 MGHRA, CDR2 YSYEKL. CDR3 length: 15 residues. The V end lost 1 base, the J end lost 6 bases, and 13 bases lay between the germline ends.

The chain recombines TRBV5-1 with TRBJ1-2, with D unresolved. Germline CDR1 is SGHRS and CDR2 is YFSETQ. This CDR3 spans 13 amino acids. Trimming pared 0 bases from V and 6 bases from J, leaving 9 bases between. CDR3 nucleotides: TGCGCCAGCAGCTTGGGCAATAGCGATGGCTACACCTTC. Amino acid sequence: CASSLGNSDGYTF. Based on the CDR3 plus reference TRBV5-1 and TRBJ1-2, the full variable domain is KAGVTQTPRYLIKTRGQQVTLSCSPISGHRSVSWYQQTPGQGLQFLFEYFSETQRNKGNFPGRFSGRQFSNSRSEMNVSTLELGDSALYLCASSLGNSDGYTFGSGTRLTVV.

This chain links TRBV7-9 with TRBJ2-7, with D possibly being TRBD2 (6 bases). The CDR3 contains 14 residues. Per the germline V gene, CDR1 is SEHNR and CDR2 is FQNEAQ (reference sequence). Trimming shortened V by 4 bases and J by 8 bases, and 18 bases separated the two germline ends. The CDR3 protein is CASSSAGTARKQYF. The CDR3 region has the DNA TGTGCCAGCAGCTCCGCTGGGACTGCGCGGAAGCAGTACTTC.

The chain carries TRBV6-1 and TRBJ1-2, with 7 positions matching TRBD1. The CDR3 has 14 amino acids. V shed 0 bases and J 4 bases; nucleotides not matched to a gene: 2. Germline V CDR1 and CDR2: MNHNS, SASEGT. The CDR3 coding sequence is TGTGCCAGCAGTGAAGCGCCAGGGGGCTATGGCTACACCTTC. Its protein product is CASSEAPGGYGYTF.

The CDR3 is CASSPTPKEAFF. CDR3 nucleotides: TGTGCCAGCAGCCCGACCCCTAAAGAGGCTTTCTTT. The genes are TRBV6-5 and TRBJ1-1; D gene uncertain. Trimming took off 6 bases at V and 11 bases at J, with 16 bases between the two ends. The CDR3 has 12 amino acids. Germline loops: CDR1 MNHEY, CDR2 SVGAGI.

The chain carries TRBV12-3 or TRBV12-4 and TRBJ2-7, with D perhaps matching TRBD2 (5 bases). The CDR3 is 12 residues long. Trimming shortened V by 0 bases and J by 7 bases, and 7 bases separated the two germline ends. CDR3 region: CASSLAWEEQYF. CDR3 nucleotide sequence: TGTGCCAGCAGTTTAGCGTGGGAGGAGCAGTACTTC.

The CDR3 reads CASSLGYNSQRDYGYTF. The CDR3 nucleotides read TGCGCCAGCAGCTTGGGTTACAACTCCCAAAGGGACTATGGCTACACCTTC. This chain joins TRBV5-1 and TRBJ1-2; D uncertain. The germline CDR1 and CDR2 sequences are SGHRS and YFSETQ. CDR3 length: 17 residues. V lost 0 bases and J lost 3, with 18 bases in between.

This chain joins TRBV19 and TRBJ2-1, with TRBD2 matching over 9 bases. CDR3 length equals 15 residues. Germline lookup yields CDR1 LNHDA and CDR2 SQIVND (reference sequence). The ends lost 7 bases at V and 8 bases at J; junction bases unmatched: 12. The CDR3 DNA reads TGTGCCAGTACCTCTGCGGGACTAGCTGCCTATGAGCAGTTCTTC. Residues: CASTSAGLAAYEQFF.

CDR3 region: CASSELGDGAYEQYF. Here the CDR3 DNA reads TGCGCCAGCAGTGAGTTAGGGGACGGAGCCTACGAGCAGTACTTC. V and J are TRBV10-2 and TRBJ2-7; D tentatively fits TRBD1 or TRBD2 (5 bases each). Germline V CDR1 and CDR2: WSHSY, SAAADI. The CDR3 consists of 15 residues. V dropped 1 base and J dropped 2 bases, with 12 bases sitting between them.

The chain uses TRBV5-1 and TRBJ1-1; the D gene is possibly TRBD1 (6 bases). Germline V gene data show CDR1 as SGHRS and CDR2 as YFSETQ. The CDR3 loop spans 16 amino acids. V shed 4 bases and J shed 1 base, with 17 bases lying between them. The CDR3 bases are TGCGCCAGCAGCCTCCTGCGGGGGCGTGAGAACACTGAAGCTTTCTTT. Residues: CASSLLRGRENTEAFF.

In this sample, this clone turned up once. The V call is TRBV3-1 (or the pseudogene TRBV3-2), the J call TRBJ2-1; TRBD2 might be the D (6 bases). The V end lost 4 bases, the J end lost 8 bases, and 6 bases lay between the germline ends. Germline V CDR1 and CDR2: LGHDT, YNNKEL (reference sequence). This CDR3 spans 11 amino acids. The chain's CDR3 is CASSPGDEQFF. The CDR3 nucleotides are TGTGCCAGCAGCCCGGGGGATGAGCAGTTCTTC.

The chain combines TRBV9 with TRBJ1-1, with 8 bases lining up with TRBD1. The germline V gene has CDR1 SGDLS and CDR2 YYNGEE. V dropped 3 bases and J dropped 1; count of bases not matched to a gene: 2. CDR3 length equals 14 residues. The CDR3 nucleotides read TGTGCCAGCAGCGGGGGACAGGCGAACACTGAAGCTTTCTTT. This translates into CASSGGQANTEAFF.

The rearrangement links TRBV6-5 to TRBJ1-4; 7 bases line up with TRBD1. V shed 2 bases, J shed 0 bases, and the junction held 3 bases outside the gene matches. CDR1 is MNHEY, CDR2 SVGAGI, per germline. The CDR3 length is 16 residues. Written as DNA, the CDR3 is TGTGCCAGCAGTTACCTGCAGGGGGCAACTAATGAAAAACTGTTTTTT. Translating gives CASSYLQGATNEKLFF.

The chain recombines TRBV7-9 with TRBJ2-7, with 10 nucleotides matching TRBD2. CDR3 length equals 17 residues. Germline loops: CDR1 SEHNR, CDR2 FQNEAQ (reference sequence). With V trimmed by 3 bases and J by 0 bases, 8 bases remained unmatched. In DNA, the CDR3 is TGTGCCAGCAGCTTTCCGGGTACTAGCGGGGTCTCCTACGAGCAGTACTTC. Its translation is CASSFPGTSGVSYEQYF.